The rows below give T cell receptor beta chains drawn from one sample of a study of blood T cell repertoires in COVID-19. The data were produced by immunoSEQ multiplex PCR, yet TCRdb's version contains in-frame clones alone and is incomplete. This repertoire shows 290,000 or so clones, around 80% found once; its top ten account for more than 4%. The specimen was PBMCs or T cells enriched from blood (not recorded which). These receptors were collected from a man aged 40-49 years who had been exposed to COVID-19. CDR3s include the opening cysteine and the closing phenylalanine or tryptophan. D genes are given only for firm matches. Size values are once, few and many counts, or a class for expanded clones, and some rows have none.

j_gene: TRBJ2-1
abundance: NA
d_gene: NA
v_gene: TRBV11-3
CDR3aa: CASRGRGDEQFF
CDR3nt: TGTGCCAGCAGGGGCAGGGGTGATGAGCAGTTCTTC

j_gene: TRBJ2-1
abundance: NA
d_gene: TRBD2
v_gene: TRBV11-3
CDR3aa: CASSARLAGVNEQFF
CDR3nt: TGTGCCAGCAGCGCCCGGCTAGCGGGAGTCAATGAGCAGTTCTTC

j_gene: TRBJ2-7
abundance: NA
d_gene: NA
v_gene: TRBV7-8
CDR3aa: CASSLGTLRDEQYF
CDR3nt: TGTGCCAGCAGCTTAGGGACTTTACGGGACGAGCAGTACTTC

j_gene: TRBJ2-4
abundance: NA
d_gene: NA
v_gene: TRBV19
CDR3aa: CASSPPSGTRGLAKNIQYF
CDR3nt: TGTGCCAGTAGCCCTCCGAGCGGGACCAGGGGACTAGCCAAAAACATTCAGTACTTC

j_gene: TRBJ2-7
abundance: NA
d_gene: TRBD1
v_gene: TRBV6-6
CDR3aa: CASSLTLSETGAYEQYF
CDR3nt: TGTGCCAGCAGTCTAACCCTAAGCGAGACAGGGGCCTACGAGCAGTACTTC

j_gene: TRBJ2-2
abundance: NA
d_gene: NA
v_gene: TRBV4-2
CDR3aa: CASSQIGNTGELFF
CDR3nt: TGTGCCAGCAGCCAGATCGGGAACACCGGGGAGCTGTTTTTT

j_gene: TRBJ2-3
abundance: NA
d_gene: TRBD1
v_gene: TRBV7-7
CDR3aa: CASSLGTGLTDTQYF
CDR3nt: TGTGCTAGCAGCTTAGGGACAGGCCTCACAGATACGCAGTATTTT

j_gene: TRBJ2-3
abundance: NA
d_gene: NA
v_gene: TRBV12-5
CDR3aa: CASGLHTDTQYF
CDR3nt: TGTGCTAGTGGTTTGCACACAGATACGCAGTATTTT

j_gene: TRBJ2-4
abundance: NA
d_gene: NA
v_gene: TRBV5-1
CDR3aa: CASSSGQFKNIQYF
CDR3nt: TGCGCCAGCAGCTCTGGACAGTTCAAAAACATTCAGTACTTC

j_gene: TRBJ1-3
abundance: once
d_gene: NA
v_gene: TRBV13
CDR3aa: CASSLGQYAGNTIYF
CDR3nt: TGTGCCAGCAGCTTAGGACAGTATGCTGGAAACACCATATATTTT

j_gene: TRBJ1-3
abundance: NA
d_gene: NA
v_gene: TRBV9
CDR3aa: CASSPLTSGNTIYF
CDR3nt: TGTGCCAGCAGCCCACTCACCTCTGGAAACACCATATATTTT

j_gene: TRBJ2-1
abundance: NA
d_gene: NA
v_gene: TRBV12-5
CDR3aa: CASALGGVDEQFF
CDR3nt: TGTGCTAGTGCCCTCGGAGGGGTTGATGAGCAGTTCTTC

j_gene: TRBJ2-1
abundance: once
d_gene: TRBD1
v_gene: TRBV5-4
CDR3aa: CASSLRGQGRWSEQFF
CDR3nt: TGTGCCAGCAGCTTGAGGGGACAGGGTCGGTGGAGTGAGCAGTTCTTC

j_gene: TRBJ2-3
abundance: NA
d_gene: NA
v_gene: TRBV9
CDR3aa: CASSPAGDTQYF
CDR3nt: TGTGCCAGCAGTCCCGCCGGAGATACGCAGTATTTT

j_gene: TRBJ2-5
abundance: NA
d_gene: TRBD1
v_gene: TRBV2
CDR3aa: CASNPSAGGLGTQYF
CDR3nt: TGTGCCAGCAACCCATCGGCAGGGGGCCTAGGGACCCAGTACTTC

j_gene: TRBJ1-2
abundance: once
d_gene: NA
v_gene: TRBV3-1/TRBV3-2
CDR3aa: CASSQAPVPSDSHGYTF
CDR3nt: TGTGCCAGCAGCCAAGCTCCCGTTCCGTCAGACAGCCATGGCTACACCTTC

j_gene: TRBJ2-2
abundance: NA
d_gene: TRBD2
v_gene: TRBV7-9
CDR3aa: CASNPGLAGVNTGELFF
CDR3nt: TGTGCCAGCAACCCGGGACTAGCGGGAGTTAACACCGGGGAGCTGTTTTTT

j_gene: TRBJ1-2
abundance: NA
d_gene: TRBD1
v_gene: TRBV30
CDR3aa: CAWSGTGEEGYTF
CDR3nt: TGTGCCTGGAGTGGAACAGGGGAGGAAGGCTACACCTTC

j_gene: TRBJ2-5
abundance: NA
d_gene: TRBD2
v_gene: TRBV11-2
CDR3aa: CASSGGLAGVGRQETQYF
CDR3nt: TGTGCCAGCAGCGGGGGTCTAGCGGGAGTGGGGAGGCAAGAGACCCAGTACTTC

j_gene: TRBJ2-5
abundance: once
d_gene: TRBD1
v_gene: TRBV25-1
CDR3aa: CASSEATGGIETQYF
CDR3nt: TGTGCCAGCAGTGAGGCGACAGGGGGCATCGAGACCCAGTACTTC

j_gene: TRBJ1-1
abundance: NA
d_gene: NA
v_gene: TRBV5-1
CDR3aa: CASSLEETLMNTEAFF
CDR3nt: TGCGCCAGCAGCTTGGAGGAGACCCTCATGAACACTGAAGCTTTCTTT

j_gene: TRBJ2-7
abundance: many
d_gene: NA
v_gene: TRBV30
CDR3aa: CAWSTRVSYEQYF
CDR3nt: TGTGCCTGGAGTACTAGGGTTTCCTACGAGCAGTACTTC

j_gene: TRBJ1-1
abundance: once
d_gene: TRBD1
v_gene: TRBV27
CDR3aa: CASSLTGAPTFFF
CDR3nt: TGTGCCAGCAGCTTGACAGGGGCCCCCACCTTTTTCTTT

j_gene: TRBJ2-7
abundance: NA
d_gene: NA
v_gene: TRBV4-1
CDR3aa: CASSPTTGPPTYEQYF
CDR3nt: TGCGCCAGCAGCCCCACTACAGGCCCTCCAACCTACGAGCAGTACTTC

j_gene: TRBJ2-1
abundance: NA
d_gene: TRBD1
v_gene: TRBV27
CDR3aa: CASSAGTGAYNEQFF
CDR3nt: TGTGCCAGCAGTGCCGGGACAGGAGCTTACAATGAGCAGTTCTTC

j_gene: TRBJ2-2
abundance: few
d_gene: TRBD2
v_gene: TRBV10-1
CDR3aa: CATLATIAGGPRNTGELFF
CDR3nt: TGCGCCACCCTGGCAACAATAGCGGGAGGGCCTCGGAACACCGGGGAGCTGTTTTTT

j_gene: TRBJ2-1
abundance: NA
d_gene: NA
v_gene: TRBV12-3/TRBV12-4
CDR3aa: CASSSAGRKQFF
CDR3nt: TGTGCCAGCAGTTCCGCAGGGCGAAAGCAGTTCTTC

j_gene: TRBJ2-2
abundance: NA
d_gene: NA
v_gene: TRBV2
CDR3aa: CALSGSTNTGELFF
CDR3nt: TGTGCCCTCAGCGGGTCTACGAACACCGGGGAGCTGTTTTTT

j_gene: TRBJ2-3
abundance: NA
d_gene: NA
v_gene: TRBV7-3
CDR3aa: CASSFGLSTDTQYF
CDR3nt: TGTGCCAGCAGCTTCGGACTGAGCACAGATACGCAGTATTTT

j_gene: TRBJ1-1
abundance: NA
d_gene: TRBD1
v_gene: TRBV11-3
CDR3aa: CASSRQGGHTEAFF
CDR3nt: TGTGCCAGCAGCCGACAGGGAGGCCACACTGAAGCTTTCTTT

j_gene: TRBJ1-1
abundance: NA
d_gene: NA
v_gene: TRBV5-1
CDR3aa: CASNLDSNTEAFF
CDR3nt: TGCGCCAGCAACCTTGACAGTAACACTGAAGCTTTCTTT

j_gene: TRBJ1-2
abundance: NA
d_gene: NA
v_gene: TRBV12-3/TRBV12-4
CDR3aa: CASRYSGPYGYTF
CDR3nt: TGTGCCAGCAGGTATTCAGGCCCGTATGGCTACACCTTC

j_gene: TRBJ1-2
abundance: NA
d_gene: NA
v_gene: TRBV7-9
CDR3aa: CASSLAGTLGAEGYTF
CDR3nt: TGTGCCAGCAGCTTAGCGGGGACCCTGGGGGCTGAGGGCTACACCTTC

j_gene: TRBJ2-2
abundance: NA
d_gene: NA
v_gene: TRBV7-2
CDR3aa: CASSFEVGELFF
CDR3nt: TGTGCCAGCAGCTTCGAGGTGGGGGAGCTGTTTTTT

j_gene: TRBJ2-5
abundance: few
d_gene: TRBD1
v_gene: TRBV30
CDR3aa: CAWGTGGKTQYF
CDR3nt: TGTGCCTGGGGGACAGGCGGAAAGACCCAGTACTTC

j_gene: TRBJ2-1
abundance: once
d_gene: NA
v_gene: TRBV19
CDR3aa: CASSGLPQEQFF
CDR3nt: TGTGCCAGTAGTGGCCTGCCCCAAGAGCAGTTCTTC

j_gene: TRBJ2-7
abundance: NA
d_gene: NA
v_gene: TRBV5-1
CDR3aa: CASRGQATYEQYF
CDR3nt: TGCGCCAGCAGGGGGCAGGCCACCTACGAGCAGTACTTC

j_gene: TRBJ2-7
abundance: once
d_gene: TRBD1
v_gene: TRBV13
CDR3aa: CASSSTGTEPYEQYF
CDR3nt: TGTGCCAGCAGTTCGACAGGGACAGAACCCTACGAGCAGTACTTC

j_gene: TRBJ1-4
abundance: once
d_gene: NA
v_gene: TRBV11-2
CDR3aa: CASSPTGTQYEKLFF
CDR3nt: TGTGCCAGCAGCCCTACCGGGACACAATATGAAAAACTGTTTTTT

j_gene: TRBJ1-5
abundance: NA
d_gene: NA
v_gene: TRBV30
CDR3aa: CAWSGDGGARPQHF
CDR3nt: TGTGCCTGGAGTGGGGACGGGGGGGCCCGTCCCCAGCATTTT

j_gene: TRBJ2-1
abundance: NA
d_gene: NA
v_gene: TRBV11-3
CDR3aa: CASSLTRSQFF
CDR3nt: TGTGCCAGCAGCTTAACCCGGTCGCAGTTCTTC

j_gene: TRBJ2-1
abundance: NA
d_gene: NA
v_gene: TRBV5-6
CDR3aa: CASSLAAGRFYNEQFF
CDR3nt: TGTGCCAGCAGCTTGGCGGCGGGAAGATTCTACAATGAGCAGTTCTTC

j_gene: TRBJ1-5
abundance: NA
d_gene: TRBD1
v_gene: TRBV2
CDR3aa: CASTGDRTGEPQHF
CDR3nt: TGTGCCAGCACTGGGGATCGGACAGGGGAGCCCCAGCATTTT

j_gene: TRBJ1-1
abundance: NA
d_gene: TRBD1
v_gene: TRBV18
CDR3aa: CASSPPARGLNTEAFF
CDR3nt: TGTGCCAGCTCACCACCGGCCAGGGGGCTGAACACTGAAGCTTTCTTT

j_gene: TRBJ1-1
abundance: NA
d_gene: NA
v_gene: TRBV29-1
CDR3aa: CSVDRGTEAFF
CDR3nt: TGCAGCGTTGATAGGGGGACTGAAGCTTTCTTT

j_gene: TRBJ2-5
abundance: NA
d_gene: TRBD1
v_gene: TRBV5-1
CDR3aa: CASSLQGASQETQYF
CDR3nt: TGCGCCAGCAGTTTACAGGGGGCCTCCCAAGAGACCCAGTACTTC

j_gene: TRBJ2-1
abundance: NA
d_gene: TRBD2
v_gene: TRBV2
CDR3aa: CASSEQRGSYNEQFF
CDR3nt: TGTGCCAGCAGTGAACAGCGGGGGTCCTACAATGAGCAGTTCTTC

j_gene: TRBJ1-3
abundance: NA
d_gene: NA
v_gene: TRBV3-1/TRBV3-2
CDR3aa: CASSLGPGNTIYF
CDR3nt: TGTGCCAGCAGCCTTGGCCCTGGAAACACCATATATTTT

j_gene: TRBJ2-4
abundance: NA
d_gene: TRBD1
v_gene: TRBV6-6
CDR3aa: CASRRNRGLDIQYF
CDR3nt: TGTGCCAGCAGGAGAAACAGGGGGTTGGACATTCAGTACTTC

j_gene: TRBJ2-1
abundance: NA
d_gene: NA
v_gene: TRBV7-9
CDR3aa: CASSQSDRYNEQFF
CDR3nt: TGTGCCAGCAGTCAAAGTGACAGGTACAATGAGCAGTTCTTC

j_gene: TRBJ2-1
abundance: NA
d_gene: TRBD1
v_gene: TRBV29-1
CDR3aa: CSVSQGLYNEQFF
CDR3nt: TGCAGCGTGTCACAGGGGCTGTACAATGAGCAGTTCTTC

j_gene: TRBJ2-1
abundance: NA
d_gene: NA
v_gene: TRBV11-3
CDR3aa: CASSLGRGNNEQFF
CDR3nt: TGTGCCAGCAGCTTAGGCCGCGGTAACAATGAGCAGTTCTTC

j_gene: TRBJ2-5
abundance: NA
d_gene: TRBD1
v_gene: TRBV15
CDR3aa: CATSRVRDRLETQYF
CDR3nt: TGTGCCACCAGCAGAGTCCGGGACAGACTAGAGACCCAGTACTTC

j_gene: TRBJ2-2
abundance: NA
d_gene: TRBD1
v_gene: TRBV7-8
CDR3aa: CASTGQGVVLPGELFF
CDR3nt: TGTGCCAGCACCGGACAGGGGGTTGTATTGCCCGGGGAGCTGTTTTTT

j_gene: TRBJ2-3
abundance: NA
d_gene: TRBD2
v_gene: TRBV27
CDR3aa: CASSFPSGTQYF
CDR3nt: TGTGCCAGCAGTTTCCCTAGCGGGACGCAGTATTTT

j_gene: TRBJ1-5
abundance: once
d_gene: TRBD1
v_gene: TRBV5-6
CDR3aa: CASRRGRGAQGPQHF
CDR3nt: TGTGCCAGCAGAAGGGGCAGGGGGGCCCAGGGGCCCCAGCATTTT

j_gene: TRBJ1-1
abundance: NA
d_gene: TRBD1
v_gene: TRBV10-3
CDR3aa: CAISERGQGNTEAFF
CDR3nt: TGTGCCATCAGTGAGCGCGGACAGGGTAACACTGAAGCTTTCTTT